This TCR beta chain was found in a study of blood T cell repertoires in COVID-19 (dated by TCRdb to the early 2020s). Regarding the study in general: Samples from collaborators originated in the United States, Italy and Spain and spanned both the acute and convalescent phases of COVID-19. The material from the prospective study consisted of cDNA or gDNA derived from T cells, B-cell-depleted T cells, or PBMCs. Deeply sampled blood TCRbeta repertoires from subjects exposed to, actively infected with, or recovered from COVID-19 were included in the dataset. The sample metadata nearly always contained a de-identified subject ID, COVID-19 status, age in years and sex. Where available, HLA class I and class II types were taken from metadata supplied by the sample provider and were not determined by assay-based typing. The samples were drawn from two sources: the first 160 participants of the ongoing ImmuneRACE study, and 950 to 1,500 subjects contributed by 6 global collaborators. The repertoires were made available in a free public database intended to serve as a resource for research on the immune response to SARS-CoV-2.

As to this clone: Its antigen specificity is not known. It has no much larger one-base neighbor in the sample; base qualities were not kept.

Per the germline V gene (reference sequence), LNHDA is the CDR1 and SQIVND is the CDR2. Taken from cysteine to phenylalanine, the CDR3 has 15 residues. The sequence is cut down to CDR3 DNA, 45 bases in frame from base 1. After removal of 2 bases from V and 3 bases from J, the junction retains 7 bases not matched to a gene. TCRbeta CDR3 regions were amplified from genomic DNA using the immunoSEQ Assay, a bias-controlled multiplex PCR. Per the source publication's procedure: The number of nucleated cells in each sample was estimated by amplification of reference gene primers within the assay. To quantify the absolute abundance of each unique TCRbeta CDR3 rearrangement, sequence reads were collapsed and filtered. For each sample, productive Simpson clonality was calculated by taking the square root of Simpson's diversity index across productive rearrangements. TCRdb re-hosts the immuneACCESS table, in-frame sequences only. Its copies lack some clones; in the studies checked, an unresolved V gene accounts for under half of them, and the cause for the rest is not known. V and J calls and clone size are those listed in that table; D and trimming were worked out from the DNA. This sample gives 230,000 or so clones in total; around four fifths of them show up just once. The ten largest clonotypes hold about 9% of the sample.

Study-level results and caveats: Clinical and demographic metadata were provided uncurated, with the amount varying by source and participant.

Collaborating institutions collected whole blood in K2EDTA tubes following their own protocols. For TCRbeta analysis, collaborators shipped samples in one of three forms: frozen whole blood, isolated PBMCs, or DNA extracted from either of those sample types. The specimen was peripheral blood. The chain was built from TRBV19 and TRBJ2-7, with 7 junctional bases fitting TRBD2. This clonotype was obtained from a middle-aged man with active or convalescent COVID-19. The CDR3 protein sequence reads: CASSIRSSGNYEQYF. The DNA is TGTGCCAGTAGTATACGATCTAGCGGTAACTACGAGCAGTACTTC.